This TCR beta chain was found in a study of patients and donors after allogeneic stem cell transplantation. V lost 3 bases, J lost 6 bases, and 3 bases lay in between. The germline V gene has CDR1 SGHVS and CDR2 FQNEAQ. This CDR3 region has 11 residues. This clonotype was counted only a few times. One entry per CDR3 protein, called by TCRdb with MiXCR from the RT-PCR reads. The sample records under 200,000 distinct CDR3 sequences, 30% being singletons. V gene TRBV7-8 combines with J gene TRBJ1-5, with D uncertain. The TCR sequence derives from a human donor who was either an allogeneic HSCT recipient or a stem cell or donor lymphocyte infusion donor (not recorded which). It is not recorded whose cells these are; they may come from a transplant donor. Sequencing was done on a sample of blood, either unsorted or a sorted T cell fraction (not recorded which). The DNA for the CDR3 is TGTGCCAGCAGCTTCGGTCAGCCCCAGCATTTT. Its protein is CASSFGQPQHF.